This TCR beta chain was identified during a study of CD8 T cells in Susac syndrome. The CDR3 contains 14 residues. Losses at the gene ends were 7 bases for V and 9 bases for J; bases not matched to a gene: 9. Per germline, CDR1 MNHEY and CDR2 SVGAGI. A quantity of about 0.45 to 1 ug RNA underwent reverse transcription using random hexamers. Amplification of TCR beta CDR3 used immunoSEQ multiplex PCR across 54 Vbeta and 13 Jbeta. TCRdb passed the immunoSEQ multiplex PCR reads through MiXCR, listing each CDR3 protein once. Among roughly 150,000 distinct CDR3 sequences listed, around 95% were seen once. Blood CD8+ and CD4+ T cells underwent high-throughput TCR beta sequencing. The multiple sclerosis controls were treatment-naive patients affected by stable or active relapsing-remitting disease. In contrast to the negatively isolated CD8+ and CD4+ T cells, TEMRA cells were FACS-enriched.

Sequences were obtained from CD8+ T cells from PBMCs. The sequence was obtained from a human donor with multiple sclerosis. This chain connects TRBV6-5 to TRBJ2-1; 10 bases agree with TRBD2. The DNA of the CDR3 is TGTGCCAGCATCACGAGCGGGGGGGCTCTTGAGCAGTTCTTC. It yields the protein CASITSGGALEQFF.